This entry concerns a single T cell receptor (beta chain). The V gene lost 6 bases and the J gene lost 0 bases, with 15 bases spanning the gap. Germline CDR1 and CDR2: MNHEY and SVGAGI. The CDR3 loop spans 15 amino acids. The source of the sample is a study of blood T cell repertoires in COVID-19. The protocol was immunoSEQ multiplex PCR, while the TCRdb copy is restricted to in-frame clones and leaves out a portion. In the table there are under 400,000 clones, approximately 91% of which are singletons. Cohort assignment relied on participant-reported clinical history. Source material: PBMCs or T cells enriched from blood (not recorded which). The chain combines TRBV6-5 with TRBJ2-7, with D tentatively TRBD2 (6 bases). The clonotype comes from a woman in her twenties or thirties who had been exposed to COVID-19. The CDR3 DNA sequence: TGTGCCAGCAGGCCTAACGGGGACTTCTCCTACGAGCAGTACTTC. This translates into CASRPNGDFSYEQYF.